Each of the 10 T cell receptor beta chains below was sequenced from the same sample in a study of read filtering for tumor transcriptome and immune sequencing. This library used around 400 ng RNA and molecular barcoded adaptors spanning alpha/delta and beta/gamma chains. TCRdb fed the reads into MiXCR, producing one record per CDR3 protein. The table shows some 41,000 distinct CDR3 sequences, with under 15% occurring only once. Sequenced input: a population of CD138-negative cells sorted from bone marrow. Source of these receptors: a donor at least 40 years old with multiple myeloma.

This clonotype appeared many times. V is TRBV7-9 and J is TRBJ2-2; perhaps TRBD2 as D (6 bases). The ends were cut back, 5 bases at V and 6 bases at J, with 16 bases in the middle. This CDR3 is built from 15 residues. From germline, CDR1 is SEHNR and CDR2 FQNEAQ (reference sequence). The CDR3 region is CASSPVYGSAGELFF. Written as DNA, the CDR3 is TGTGCCAGCAGCCCCGTCTACGGGAGTGCCGGGGAGCTGTTTTTT.

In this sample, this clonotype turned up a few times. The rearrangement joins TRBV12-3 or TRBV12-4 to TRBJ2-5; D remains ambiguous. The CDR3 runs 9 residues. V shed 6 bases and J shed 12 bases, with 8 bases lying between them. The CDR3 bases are TGTGCCAGCAGGCGGCCAAAGTACTTC. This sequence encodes CASRRPKYF.

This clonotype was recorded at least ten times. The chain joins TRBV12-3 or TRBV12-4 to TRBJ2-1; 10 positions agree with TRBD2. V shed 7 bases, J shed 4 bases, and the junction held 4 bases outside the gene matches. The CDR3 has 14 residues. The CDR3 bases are TGTGCCAGCACCGTGGGACTAGCGTACAATGAGCAGTTCTTC. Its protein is CASTVGLAYNEQFF.

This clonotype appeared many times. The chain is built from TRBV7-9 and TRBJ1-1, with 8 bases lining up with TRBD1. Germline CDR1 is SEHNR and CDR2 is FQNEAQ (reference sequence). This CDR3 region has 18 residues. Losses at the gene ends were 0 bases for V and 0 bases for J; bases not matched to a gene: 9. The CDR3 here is CASSLAVGTGAMNTEAFF. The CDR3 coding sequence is TGTGCCAGCAGCTTAGCGGTCGGGACAGGAGCCATGAACACTGAAGCTTTCTTT. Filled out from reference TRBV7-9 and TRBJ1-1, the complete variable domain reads DTGVSQNPRHKITKRGQNVTFRCDPISEHNRLYWYRQTLGQGPEFLTYFQNEAQLEKSRLLSDRFSAERPKGSFSTLEIQRTEQGDSAMYLCASSLAVGTGAMNTEAFFGQGTRLTVV.

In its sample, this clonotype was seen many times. The CDR3 is CASSSPRNTGELFF. The DNA of the CDR3 is TGTGCCAGCAGTTCCCCCAGGAACACCGGGGAGCTGTTTTTT. The chain has TRBV6-6 and TRBJ2-2; no clear D gene. CDR1 and CDR2 from the germline V gene are MNHNY and SVGAGI (reference sequence). Trimming cost V 4 bases and J 1 base, with 7 bases left between them. This CDR3 has 14 amino acids.

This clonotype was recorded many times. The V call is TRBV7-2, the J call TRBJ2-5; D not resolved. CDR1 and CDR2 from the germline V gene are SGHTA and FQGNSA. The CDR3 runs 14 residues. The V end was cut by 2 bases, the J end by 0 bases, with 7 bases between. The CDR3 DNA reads TGTGCCAGCAGCTTAACAGCCCACCAAGAGACCCAGTACTTC. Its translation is CASSLTAHQETQYF. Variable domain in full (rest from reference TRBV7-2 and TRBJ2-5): GAGVSQSPSNKVTEKGKDVELRCDPISGHTALYWYRQSLGQGLEFLIYFQGNSAPDKSGLPSDRFSAERTGGSVSTLTIQRTQQEDSAVYLCASSLTAHQETQYFGPGTRLLVL.

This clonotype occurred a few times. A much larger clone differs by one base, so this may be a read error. The DNA of the CDR3 is TGCAGCGTCCGAAGGGCAGACCACTACGAGCAGTACTTC. Protein product: CSVRRADHYEQYF. The chain recombines TRBV29-1 with TRBJ2-7; D not resolved. The CDR3 covers 13 residues. The germline CDR1 and CDR2 sequences are SQVTM and ANQGSEA. V was cut by 6 bases and J by 3 bases, with 15 bases left in between.

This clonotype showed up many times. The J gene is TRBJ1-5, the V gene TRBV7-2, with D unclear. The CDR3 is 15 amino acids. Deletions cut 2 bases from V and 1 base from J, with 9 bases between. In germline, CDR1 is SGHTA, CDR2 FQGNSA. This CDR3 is CASSLWERSNQPQHF. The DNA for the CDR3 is TGTGCCAGCAGCTTATGGGAGCGGAGCAATCAGCCCCAGCATTTT.

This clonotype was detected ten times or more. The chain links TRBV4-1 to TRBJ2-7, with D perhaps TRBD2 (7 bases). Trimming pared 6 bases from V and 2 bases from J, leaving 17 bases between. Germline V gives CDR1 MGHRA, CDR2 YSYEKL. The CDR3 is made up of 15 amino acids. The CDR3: CASSRGDTDTYEQYF. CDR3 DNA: TGCGCCAGCAGTCGGGGGGACACGGATACCTACGAGCAGTACTTC.

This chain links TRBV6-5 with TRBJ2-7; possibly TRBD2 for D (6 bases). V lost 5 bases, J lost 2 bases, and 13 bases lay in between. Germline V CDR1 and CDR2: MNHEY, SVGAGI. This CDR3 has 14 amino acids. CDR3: CASSVQGGTYEQYF. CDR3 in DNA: TGTGCCAGCAGTGTCCAGGGAGGAACCTACGAGCAGTACTTC.